A selection of T cell receptor beta chains follows, all from one sample in a study of cytomegalovirus exposure and HLA in healthy donors. Sequencing used immunoSEQ multiplex PCR; TCRdb keeps in-frame clones, though not all of them. In the table there are 150,000 to 200,000 clones, roughly 84% of which are singletons. Sequencing was done on a sample of PBMCs. Receptors originate from a boy between 2 and 15 years old in good health and CMV-seronegative. CDR3s include the opening cysteine and the closing phenylalanine or tryptophan. Each record gives: CDR3 length, clone size, D gene, V gene, J gene, CDR3 protein, CDR3 DNA. A D gene is named only where the DNA matches it firmly. Not every row has a clone size; where given, it reads once, few, many or a size class.

cdr3_length: 12; clone_size: .; d_call: .; v_call: TRBV28; j_call: TRBJ2-7; cdr3_aa: CASASSSDEQYF; cdr3_nt: TGTGCCAGTGCCTCCTCTAGTGACGAGCAGTACTTC
cdr3_length: 15; clone_size: once; d_call: TRBD1; v_call: TRBV5-1; j_call: TRBJ2-2; cdr3_aa: CASSTTQGAGGELFF; cdr3_nt: TGCGCCAGCAGCACGACCCAGGGGGCCGGCGGGGAGCTGTTTTTT
cdr3_length: 14; clone_size: .; d_call: .; v_call: TRBV6-1; j_call: TRBJ2-7; cdr3_aa: CASTPRTDLYEQYF; cdr3_nt: TGTGCCAGCACCCCGAGGACAGATTTGTACGAGCAGTACTTC
cdr3_length: 13; clone_size: once; d_call: TRBD1; v_call: TRBV29-1; j_call: TRBJ2-5; cdr3_aa: CSVGGQGRETQYF; cdr3_nt: TGCAGCGTTGGAGGACAGGGTCGAGAGACCCAGTACTTC
cdr3_length: 15; clone_size: .; d_call: .; v_call: TRBV7-3; j_call: TRBJ2-5; cdr3_aa: CASSLDGQYQETQYF; cdr3_nt: TGTGCCAGCAGCTTAGATGGACAATACCAAGAGACCCAGTACTTC
cdr3_length: 15; clone_size: .; d_call: TRBD1; v_call: TRBV6-1; j_call: TRBJ2-7; cdr3_aa: CASSRQGASAYEQYF; cdr3_nt: TGTGCCAGCAGCAGACAGGGGGCATCGGCTTACGAGCAGTACTTC
cdr3_length: 15; clone_size: .; d_call: TRBD1; v_call: TRBV7-6; j_call: TRBJ1-4; cdr3_aa: CASILSRGGVEKLFF; cdr3_nt: TGTGCCAGCATCCTAAGTCGAGGGGGCGTGGAAAAACTGTTTTTT
cdr3_length: 15; clone_size: .; d_call: .; v_call: TRBV5-4; j_call: TRBJ2-3; cdr3_aa: CASMKTASSTDTQYF; cdr3_nt: TGTGCCAGCATGAAAACAGCTTCTAGCACAGATACGCAGTATTTT
cdr3_length: 13; clone_size: .; d_call: TRBD2; v_call: TRBV9; j_call: TRBJ2-7; cdr3_aa: CASSGTSDYEQYF; cdr3_nt: TGTGCCAGCAGCGGAACTAGCGACTACGAGCAGTACTTC
cdr3_length: 13; clone_size: .; d_call: .; v_call: TRBV11-3; j_call: TRBJ2-5; cdr3_aa: CASSLGQAGTQYF; cdr3_nt: TGTGCCAGCAGCTTAGGACAGGCCGGGACCCAGTACTTC